The subject of this entry is one T cell receptor (beta chain). Assay used: immunoSEQ multiplex PCR; TCRdb lists only in-frame clones, some missing. This table has more than 110,000 clones, roughly 88% appearing once. The donors were part of the roughly 120-subject validation cohort, which stood apart from the 666-subject first cohort. Trimming cost V 4 bases and J 15 bases, with 19 bases left between them. Germline V gene lookup returns CDR1 MNHNS and CDR2 SASEGT. The CDR3 has 13 residues. This record comes from a study of cytomegalovirus exposure and HLA in healthy donors. The sample consisted of PBMCs. The chain links TRBV6-1 to TRBJ1-5; weak D call: TRBD1 (5 bases). The clonotype originates from a woman under 30 in good health and CMV-seropositive. The CDR3 bases are TGTGCCAGCAGTGGCGACAGCTTACTAACTCCGCATTTT. Translating it yields CASSGDSLLTPHF.